This record concerns one TCR beta chain sequence. This sample is drawn from a study of T cell responses to AZD1222 COVID-19 vaccine. Here immunoSEQ multiplex PCR was the method, and the copy in TCRdb shows in-frame clones only, minus some. Here the sample spans 26,000 or so clones, 92% being singletons. Germline V gives CDR1 SGHKS, CDR2 YYEKEE (reference sequence). The CDR3 contains 15 residues. Between the trimmed V and J ends, which lost 0 bases and 1 base, there was a span of 11 bases. This specimen was peripheral blood, taken 28 days after the second AZD1222 dose. The chain is built from TRBV5-5 and TRBJ2-7, with D perhaps matching TRBD1 or TRBD2 (5 bases each). This TCR came from an adult who received the AZD1222 COVID-19 vaccine. The CDR3 sequence: CASSLVGVPSYEQYF. The CDR3 nucleotides read TGTGCCAGCAGCTTGGTGGGGGTCCCATCCTACGAGCAGTACTTC.